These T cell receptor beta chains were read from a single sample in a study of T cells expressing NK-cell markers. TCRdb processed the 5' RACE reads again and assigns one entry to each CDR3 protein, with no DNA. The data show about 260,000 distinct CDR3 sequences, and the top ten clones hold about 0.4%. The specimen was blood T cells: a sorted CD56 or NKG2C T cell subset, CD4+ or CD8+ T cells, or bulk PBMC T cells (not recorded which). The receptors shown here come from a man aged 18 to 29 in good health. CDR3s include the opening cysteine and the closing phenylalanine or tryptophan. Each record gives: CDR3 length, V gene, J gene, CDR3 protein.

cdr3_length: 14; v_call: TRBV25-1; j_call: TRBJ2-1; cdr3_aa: CASSWSGRTNEQFF
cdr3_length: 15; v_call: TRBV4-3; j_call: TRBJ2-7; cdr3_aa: CASSQEGREAYEQYF
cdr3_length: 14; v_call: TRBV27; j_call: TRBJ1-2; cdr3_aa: CASRPTGPNYGYTF
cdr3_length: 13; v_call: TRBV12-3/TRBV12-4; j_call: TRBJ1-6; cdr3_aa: CASSLGVGSPLHF
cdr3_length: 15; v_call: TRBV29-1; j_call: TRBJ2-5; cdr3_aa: CSVEDSRGFQETQYF
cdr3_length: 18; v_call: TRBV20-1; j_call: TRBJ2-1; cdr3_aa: CSARDWGLAGPVSYEQFF
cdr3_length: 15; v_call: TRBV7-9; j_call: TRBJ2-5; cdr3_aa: CASSQRESNAETQYF
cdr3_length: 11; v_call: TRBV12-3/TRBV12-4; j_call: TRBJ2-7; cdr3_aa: CASGTPYEQYF
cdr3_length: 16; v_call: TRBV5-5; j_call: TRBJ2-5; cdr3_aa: CASSQGLPGQGETQYF
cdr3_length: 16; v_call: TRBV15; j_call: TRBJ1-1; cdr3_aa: CATSRVLPGATSEAFF
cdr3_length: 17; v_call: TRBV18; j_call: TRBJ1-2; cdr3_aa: CASSPTLRQGYNYGYTF
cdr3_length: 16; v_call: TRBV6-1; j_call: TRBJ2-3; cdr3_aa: CASTPSPGGITDTQYF
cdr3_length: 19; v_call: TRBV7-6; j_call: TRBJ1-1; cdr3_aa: CASSLVTSWTPNMNTEAFF
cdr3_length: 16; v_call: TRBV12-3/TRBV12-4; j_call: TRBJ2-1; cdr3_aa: CASRFTGLVGNNEQFF
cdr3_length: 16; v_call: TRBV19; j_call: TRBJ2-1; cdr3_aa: CASSINRGVSYNEQFF
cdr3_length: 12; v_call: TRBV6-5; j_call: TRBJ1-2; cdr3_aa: CASRGDSYGYTF
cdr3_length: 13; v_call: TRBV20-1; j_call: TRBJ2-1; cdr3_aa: CSARQATHNEQFF
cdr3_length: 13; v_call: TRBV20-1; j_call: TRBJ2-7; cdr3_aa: CSANSGRGPEQYF
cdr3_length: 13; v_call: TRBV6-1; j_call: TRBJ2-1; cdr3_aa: CASTLGLNNEQFF
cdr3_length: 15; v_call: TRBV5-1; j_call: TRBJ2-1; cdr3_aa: CASKEETLSYNEQFF
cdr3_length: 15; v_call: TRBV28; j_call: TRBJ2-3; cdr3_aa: CASSDLGGRLDTQYF
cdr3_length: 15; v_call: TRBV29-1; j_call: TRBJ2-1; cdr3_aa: CSVEDGERRRNEQFF
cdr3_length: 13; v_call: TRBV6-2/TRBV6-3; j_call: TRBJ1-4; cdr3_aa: CASSRTGREKLFF
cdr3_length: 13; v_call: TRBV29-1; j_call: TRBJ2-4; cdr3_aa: CSATGTTKNIQYF
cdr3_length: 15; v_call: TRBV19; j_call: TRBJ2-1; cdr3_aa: CASSIITSGNNEQFF
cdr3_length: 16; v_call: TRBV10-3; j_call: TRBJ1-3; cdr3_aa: CAISRVGDSSGNTIYF
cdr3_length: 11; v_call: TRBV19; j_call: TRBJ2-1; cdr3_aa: CASRLSYEQFF
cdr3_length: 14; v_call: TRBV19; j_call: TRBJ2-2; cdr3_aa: CASNPGRYTGELFF
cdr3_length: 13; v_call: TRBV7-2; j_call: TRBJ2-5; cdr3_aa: CASSGRVSETQYF
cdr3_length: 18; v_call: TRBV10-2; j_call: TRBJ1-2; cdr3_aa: CASSDLLIGGAPRYGYTF
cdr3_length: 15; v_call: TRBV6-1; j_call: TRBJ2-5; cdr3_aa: CASRVDSGMRETQYF
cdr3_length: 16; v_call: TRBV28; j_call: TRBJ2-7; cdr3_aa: CASSLLGQGTGHEQYF
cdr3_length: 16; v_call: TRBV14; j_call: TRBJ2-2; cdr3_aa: CASSKRLAANTGELFF
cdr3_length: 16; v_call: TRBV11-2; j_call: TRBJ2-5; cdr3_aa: CASSFNSGRAEETQYF
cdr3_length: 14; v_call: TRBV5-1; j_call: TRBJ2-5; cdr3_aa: CASLAGHKKETQYF
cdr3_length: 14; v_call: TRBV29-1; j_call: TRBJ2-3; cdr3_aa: CSVVGGVGTDTQYF
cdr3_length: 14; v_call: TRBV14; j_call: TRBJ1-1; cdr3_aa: CASSPNSGDTEAFF
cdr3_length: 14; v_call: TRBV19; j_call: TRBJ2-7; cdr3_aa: CASSAGTGVYEQYF
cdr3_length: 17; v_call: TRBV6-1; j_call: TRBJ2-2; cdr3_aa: CASSPLILAGGAGELFF
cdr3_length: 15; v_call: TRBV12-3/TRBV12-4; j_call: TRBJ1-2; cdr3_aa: CASSPDGGRPYGYTF
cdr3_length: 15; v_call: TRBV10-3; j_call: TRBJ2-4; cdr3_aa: CAISESGSTENIQYF
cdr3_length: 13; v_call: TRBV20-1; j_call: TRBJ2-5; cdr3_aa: CSARDPTGETQYF
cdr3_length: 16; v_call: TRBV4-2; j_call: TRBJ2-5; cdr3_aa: CASSPGTSAMSGTQYF
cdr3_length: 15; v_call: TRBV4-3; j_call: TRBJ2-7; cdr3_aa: CASSQALKGVGEQYF
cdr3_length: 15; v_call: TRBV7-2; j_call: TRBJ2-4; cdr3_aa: CASSPRTATKNIQYF
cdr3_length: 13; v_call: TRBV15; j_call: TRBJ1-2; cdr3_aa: CATSRDMGSRYTF
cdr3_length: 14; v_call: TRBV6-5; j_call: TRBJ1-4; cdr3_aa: CASSWGQAREKLFF
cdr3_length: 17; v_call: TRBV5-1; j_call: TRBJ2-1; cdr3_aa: CASSPAGTSGPYNEQFF
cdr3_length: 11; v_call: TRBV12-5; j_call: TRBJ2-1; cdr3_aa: CASGWDQEQFF
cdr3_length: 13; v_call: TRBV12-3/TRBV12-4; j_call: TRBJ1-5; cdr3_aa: CASTGLRNQPQHF
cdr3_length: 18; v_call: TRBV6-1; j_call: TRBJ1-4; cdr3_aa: CASRPTVGAGVANEKLFF
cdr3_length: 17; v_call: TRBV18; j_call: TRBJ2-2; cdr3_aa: CASSPPFGQGRGGELFF
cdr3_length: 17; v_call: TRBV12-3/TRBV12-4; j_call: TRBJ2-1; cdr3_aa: CASKTMGDSTNSREQFF
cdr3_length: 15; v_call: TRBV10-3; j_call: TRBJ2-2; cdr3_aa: CAISEQATSGGELFF